The sequence of this T cell receptor beta chain was determined in a study of Ad26.COV2.S vaccination and SARS-CoV-2 variants (dated by TCRdb to the early 2020s). For the wider study: Donors in the vaccine arm were drawn from COV1001, a phase I-IIa trial of Ad26.COV2.S in healthy adults that was multicentre, randomized, double-blind and placebo-controlled. Dosing of Ad26.COV2.S was intramuscular, at either 5x10^10 or 1x10^11 viral particles, delivered as one shot or as two shots spaced 56 days apart. TCRbeta repertoire sequencing served as the tool for gauging how specific and how broad the SARS-CoV-2-reactive T cell receptors were following Ad26.COV2.S vaccination. A total of some 30 samples were included in the TCR-sequenced set, comprising roughly 20 Ad26.COV2.S vaccine recipients, 5 placebo recipients and 8 SARS-CoV-2 convalescent individuals. Trial participants were randomized into five groups of five, in which low-dose or high-dose Ad26.COV2.S was given once or twice, or placebo was given on both occasions. Throughout the experiments and outcome assessment, investigators stayed blinded to trial group allocation.

The sample's treatment or condition label, decoded: approximately 18 received Ad26.COV2.S at low or high dose, single or two shots; about 5 received placebo; per-sample allocation not given. For vaccine and placebo recipients, the sequenced repertoires came from samples collected on day 63 after the first injection. Cohort 1b enrolled 25 or so adults aged 18-55 years at a single site in Boston, USA, between 29 July and 7 August 2020. Ad26.COV2.S was a replication-incompetent adenovirus type 26 vector that expressed a prefusion-stabilized SARS-CoV-2 spike protein derived from the original Wuhan strain. TCRbeta CDR3 regions were sequenced with the immunoSEQ Assay. After extraction, genomic DNA underwent amplification by bias-controlled multiplex PCR, followed by high-throughput sequencing. As for the authors' bioinformatics: Collapsing and filtering of sequences were performed to quantify the absolute abundance of each unique TCRbeta CDR3 region. Usable DNA was measured by amplifying reference genes present in all nucleated cells, and TCRbeta template counts were normalized to that usable DNA to estimate T cell fraction. Repertoire TCRs were annotated as SARS-CoV-2-specific when V gene, CDR3 amino acid sequence and J gene were exactly matched to a known reactive TCR set. MIRA supplied the reference SARS-CoV-2 TCR set, which was filtered for enrichment in COVID-19-positive ImmuneCODE repertoires so that public or cross-reactive TCRs were removed. Based on the MIRA antigens, annotated TCRs were further analysed at the level of specific ORF or position within ORF. Breadth was defined as annotated unique rearrangements over total unique productive rearrangements; depth was the summed frequency of those rearrangements. TCR breadth was compared between groups using two-sided Wilcoxon rank-sum tests. This is the immuneACCESS table as TCRdb keeps it, with only in-frame sequences that have V and J called. A part of the clones is gone; compared with another copy, unresolved V genes explain less than half, and the rest is unexplained. For V, J and clone size, that table is used; D and trimming come from the DNA. The sample data list about 320,000 clones, and just under 85% of these were observed just once. The ten largest make up 2.1% of the sample.

The study at large found these results: Comparing responses between vaccine doses or regimens was not something the study was powered to do. Non-spike TCR breadth was comparable between vaccine and placebo recipients, consistent with the vaccine containing only spike. Spike-specific TCR breadth was higher in Ad26.COV2.S recipients than in placebo recipients (P = 0.0014). The authors noted that total T cell responses may have been underestimated by the TCR breadth and depth analyses. After vaccination, substantial breadth of spike-specific CD8+ and CD4+ T cell responses was reported.

CDR1 KGHSH and CDR2 LQKENI are derived from the germline V gene. A distance of 16 bases separates the germline ends of V and J, which lose 2 bases and 5 bases respectively. The CDR3 starts with the cysteine, ends with the phenylalanine, and has 16 residues. Only the CDR3 portion is preserved as DNA: 48 bases, with reading frame beginning at the first base. On this clone itself: The antigen it binds to is not known. No much larger clone exists at a distance of one base, and base qualities are not known.

The V and J segments used are TRBV18 and TRBJ2-1, with a weak D call of TRBD2 (7 bases match). The sequence came from a person between 18 and 60 years old who received the Ad26.COV2.S COVID-19 vaccine or a placebo. Specimen: peripheral blood, collected in a trial of Ad26.COV2.S vaccine versus placebo. The DNA sequence reads TGTGCCAGCTCACCAACCAGCGGGACACGGCACAATGAGCAGTTCTTC. Translated, it gives CASSPTSGTRHNEQFF.